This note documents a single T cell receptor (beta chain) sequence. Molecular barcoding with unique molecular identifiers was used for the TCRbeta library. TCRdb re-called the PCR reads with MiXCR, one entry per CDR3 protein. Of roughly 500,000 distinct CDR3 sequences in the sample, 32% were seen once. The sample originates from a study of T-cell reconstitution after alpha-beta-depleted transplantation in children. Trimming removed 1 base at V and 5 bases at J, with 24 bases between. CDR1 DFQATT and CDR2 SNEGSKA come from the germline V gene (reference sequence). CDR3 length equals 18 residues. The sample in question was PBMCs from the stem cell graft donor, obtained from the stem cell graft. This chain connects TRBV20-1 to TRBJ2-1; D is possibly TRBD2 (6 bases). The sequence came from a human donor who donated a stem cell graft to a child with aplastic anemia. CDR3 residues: CSARGASSQDYKDNEQFF. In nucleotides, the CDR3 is TGCAGTGCTAGAGGCGCCTCTAGTCAGGACTACAAGGACAATGAGCAGTTCTTC.